The 9 T cell receptor beta chains below all came from one sample that was sequenced in a study of beta chain features in type 1 diabetes. Sequenced material consisted of expressed TCRB transcripts (all of the isolated RNA was reverse transcribed). Profiled with immunoSEQ multiplex PCR; TCRdb holds only in-frame clones, not every one. This sample carries 220,000 or so clones, approximately 70% of them seen once, and the ten largest clones take around 0.05%. The sequenced sample was naive CD4+ T cells from blood. These receptors were obtained from a man aged 30 to 45 in good health.

The chain carries TRBV18 and TRBJ2-3, with 11 bases matching TRBD2. V dropped 3 bases and J dropped 0; count of bases not matched to a gene: 5. Looked up from germline, CDR1 is KGHSH and CDR2 is LQKENI. The CDR3 has 17 residues. The CDR3 nucleotides read TGTGCCAGCTCACCGTACCGGACTAGCGGGAGCACAGATACGCAGTATTTT. It specifies CASSPYRTSGSTDTQYF. Complete variable domain (other parts from reference TRBV18 and TRBJ2-3): NAGVMQNPRHLVRRRGQEARLRCSPMKGHSHVYWYRQLPEEGLKFMVYLQKENIIDESGMPKERFSAEFPKEGPSILRIQQVVRGDSAAYFCASSPYRTSGSTDTQYFGPGTRLTVL.

The chain links TRBV9 to TRBJ1-6, with 9 bases fitting TRBD1. The V gene's germline CDR1 is SGDLS and CDR2 YYNGEE. The CDR3 length is 16 residues. Trimming removed 4 bases from V and 8 bases from J; junction bases left unmatched: 10. CDR3 loop: CASSLKGQGDDSPLHF. The DNA for the CDR3 is TGTGCCAGCAGCCTTAAGGGACAGGGCGATGATTCACCCCTCCACTTT. The complete variable domain, with remaining parts taken from reference TRBV9 and TRBJ1-6, reads DSGVTQTPKHLITATGQRVTLRCSPRSGDLSVYWYQQSLDQGLQFLIQYYNGEERAKGNILERFSAQQFPDLHSELNLSSLELGDSALYFCASSLKGQGDDSPLHFGNGTRLTVT.

The chain couples TRBV7-2 to TRBJ2-1; 11 bases are shared with TRBD2. The trim removed 4 bases at V and 6 bases at J, leaving 5 bases unmatched. This CDR3 region has 15 residues. Germline CDR1 and CDR2: SGHTA and FQGNSA. The CDR3 loop is CASSSTSGGPNEQFF. In DNA form, the CDR3 reads TGTGCCAGCAGCTCAACTAGCGGGGGACCCAATGAGCAGTTCTTC.

The chain is built from TRBV18 and TRBJ2-2, with 8 bases aligning to TRBD1. The CDR3 covers 14 residues. Per the germline V gene, CDR1 is KGHSH and CDR2 is LQKENI. V lost 8 bases to trimming and J lost 1 base; unmatched junction nucleotides: 3. CDR3 residues: CASTGQENTGELFF. The CDR3 nucleotides read TGTGCCAGCACGGGACAGGAGAACACCGGGGAGCTGTTTTTT.

This chain uses TRBV29-1 with TRBJ2-1; 11 bases line up with TRBD1. Germline lookup yields CDR1 SQVTM and CDR2 ANQGSEA. The CDR3 is made up of 14 amino acids. The V segment lost 6 bases and the J segment 6 bases; nucleotides outside the gene matches: 7. DNA of the CDR3: TGCAGCGTGAAACGAGGGACAGGGGGCAATGAGCAGTTCTTC. It translates to CSVKRGTGGNEQFF.

The chain is built from TRBV30 and TRBJ2-5; 8 bases fit TRBD2. Germline V lookup: CDR1 GTSNPN, CDR2 SVGIG (reference sequence). This CDR3 is 14 amino acids long. J lost 7 bases, V lost 5 bases, and 12 bases had no gene match. CDR3 loop: CAWSPSGSPGTQYF. The CDR3, as DNA: TGTGCCTGGTCACCCAGCGGGAGCCCCGGGACCCAGTACTTC.

The genes are TRBV7-2 and TRBJ2-1; 7 bases agree with TRBD2. The V gene end was trimmed by 1 base and the J gene end by 7 bases; junction bases not matched to a gene: 7. CDR3 length: 15 residues. Looked up from germline, CDR1 is SGHTA and CDR2 is FQGNSA. The CDR3 spells CASSLGGTTINEQFF. The CDR3 bases are TGTGCCAGCAGCTTAGGTGGGACTACCATAAATGAGCAGTTCTTC. The whole variable domain, filled in from reference TRBV7-2 and TRBJ2-1, reads GAGVSQSPSNKVTEKGKDVELRCDPISGHTALYWYRQSLGQGLEFLIYFQGNSAPDKSGLPSDRFSAERTGGSVSTLTIQRTQQEDSAVYLCASSLGGTTINEQFFGPGTRLTVL.

The chain combines TRBV9 with TRBJ1-2; D may be TRBD1 (5 bases). The germline V and J ends were trimmed by 4 bases and 4 bases, with 11 bases remaining between them. Germline V gives CDR1 SGDLS, CDR2 YYNGEE. The CDR3 is 13 amino acids. The CDR3 loop is CASSSRAGYGYTF. The CDR3 coding sequence is TGTGCCAGCAGCTCCAGGGCTGGCTATGGCTACACCTTC. The full variable domain, with the rest looked up from reference TRBV9 and TRBJ1-2, is DSGVTQTPKHLITATGQRVTLRCSPRSGDLSVYWYQQSLDQGLQFLIQYYNGEERAKGNILERFSAQQFPDLHSELNLSSLELGDSALYFCASSSRAGYGYTFGSGTRLTVV.

This chain connects TRBV30 to TRBJ1-1; no firm D call. V gave up 4 bases and J gave up 5 bases, with 14 bases separating them. Germline-derived CDR1 and CDR2 are GTSNPN and SVGIG (reference sequence). The CDR3 has 13 amino acids. This CDR3 is CAWKPSRRTEAFF. CDR3 DNA: TGTGCCTGGAAACCTTCACGCCGTACTGAAGCTTTCTTT.